This TCR beta chain was observed in a study of spatial heterogeneity in lung cancer (dated by TCRdb to the late 2010s). About the investigation overall: Beta-chain transcripts were consistently detected in greater numbers than alpha-chain transcripts, which likely reflected higher beta-chain transcript abundance. In the raw uncorrected reads, each unique combination of TCR and UMI appeared more than ten times on average. The study linked features of the TCR repertoire to counts of nonsynonymous mutations, which were determined by whole-exome sequencing of tumor tissue. In non-small cell lung cancer, the study quantitatively compared TCR alpha and beta repertoires across several tumor regions, matched nontumor lung, and blood. At surgery, both alpha and beta chains were TCR-sequenced in about 200 tumor regions, fewer than 85 matched nontumor lung samples and 50 to 60 PBMC samples.

Compared with the rest of its sample, this clonotype is medium-sized (0.01 to 0.1%). No cognate antigen has been identified for it. No much larger clone is present one base from it, and per-base qualities are unavailable. Library method: 5' RACE. Sequenced on a NextSeq 500. The TCR library protocol attached a unique molecular identifier to each TCR cDNA molecule to allow correction of PCR and sequencing errors. Per the original workflow: TCR identification, UMI-based error correction and CDR3 extraction were performed with Decombinator tools. TCRs above a frequency of 2 per 1,000, corresponding to the top 1% of the tumor frequency distribution, were defined as expanded. Renyi diversity was computed with the R vegan package after each repertoire had been subsampled 100 times to 5,000 TCRs. CDR3 similarity networks were built from amino acid triplet string-kernel similarity, with CDR3s being connected when pairwise similarity was above 0.82. TCRdb trimmed public reads at Q25 via fastp, called clones via MiXCR and kept in-frame beta chains. Under each unique CDR3 protein, matching rows form one entry showing the most common genes and DNA. These V and J calls rely on TCRdb rather than the paper's analysis. Here the sample has some 53,000 distinct CDR3 sequences; around 7% occur a single time. The ten largest clones represent roughly 3% of the sample.

Explained via the paper, the time point label denotes: sample taken at primary tumor resection. Without any cell sorting, TCR sequencing was performed on whole RNA extracted either from tumor and nontumor lung tissue or from cryopreserved PBMC samples. The donors were 72 patients from the lung TRACERx cohort who had early-stage, untreated non-small cell lung cancer. Only patients with enough RNA available from two or more tumor regions were chosen for TCR sequencing. Overall study results and their limits: Confirming at a functional level the hypothesis that regional TCRs recognize regional mutations was considered to require additional single-cell paired TCR alpha and beta sequencing. Ubiquitous expanded tumor TCRs were detected in blood more often at tumor resection than at routine follow-up.

For CDR1 and CDR2, the germline V gene lists SNHLY and FYNNEI. The CDR3 starts with the cysteine, ends with the phenylalanine, and has 13 residues. Of the read, only the CDR3 DNA is kept; its 39 bases are in frame from base 1. The V end gives up 4 bases and the J end 5 bases, leaving 2 bases in the junction not matched to a gene. The receptor comes from a female donor with early-stage non-small cell lung cancer. The source was PBMCs, collected at surgery. The chain employs TRBV2 and TRBJ2-3; TRBD2 matches 8 bases in the middle. The CDR3 protein: CASSAGGKDTQYF. The DNA sequence follows: TGTGCCAGCAGTGCGGGAGGGAAAGATACGCAGTATTTT.